The T cell receptor (beta chain) described here comes from a study of T cell responses to AZD1222 COVID-19 vaccine. Concerning this clone: The antigen is undetermined.

The CDR3 is made up of 11 amino acids. Trimming removed 5 bases at V and 4 bases at J, with 5 bases between. CDR1 and CDR2 from the germline V gene are MDHEN and SYDVKM. Measured with immunoSEQ multiplex PCR; TCRdb has only the in-frame clones, and not every one. The sample yields roughly 120,000 clones, 91% seen once. Study-wide results and limits: Mostly white British, mostly female donors; authors suggested clonal diversity may be underestimated. Baseline seropositivity occurred in only six AZD1222 recipients.

The chain has TRBV28 and TRBJ2-5; D unclear. This specimen consisted of peripheral blood, obtained on day 0 of AZD1222 vaccination. This TCR was recovered from an adult in good health. The CDR3 nucleotides read TGTGCCAGCAGTGCAGGAGAGACCCAGTACTTC. It yields the protein CASSAGETQYF.